This note documents a single T cell receptor (beta chain) sequence. Its matching antigen is unknown. This CDR3 has 14 amino acids. Looked up from germline, CDR1 is SGHRS and CDR2 is YFSETQ. Definition of naive CD8+ T cells rested on a CD45RO-CCR7+CD27+CD95- profile. This record comes from a study of CXCR3-negative and CXCR3-positive naive CD8 T cells. Regarding the study as a whole: Researchers report that CXCR3-positive naive cells carry more hydrophobic TRB CDR3s than CXCR3-negative naive cells.

All TRB cDNA libraries came from 5' RACE performed with UMI labels. TCRdb re-called the 5' RACE reads and gives one entry per CDR3 protein, without DNA. Recorded for this sample: 65,000 to 75,000 distinct CDR3 sequences. The sequence came from a human donor in good health. Some clones in this sample may be carry-over from other donors' samples. Specimen: naive CXCR3+ CD8+ T cells from blood. Subset specified: CD45RO-CCR7+CD27+CD95- naive CD8+ T cells expressing CXCR3 (TNR3+). This sequence joins TRBV5-1 and TRBJ2-1; TCRdb calls TRBD1, which cannot be checked without DNA. Here the CDR3 reads CASSDRDRGVEQFF.